A selection of T cell receptor beta chains follows, all from one sample in a study of technical replicates of blood from several donors. Sequencing used immunoSEQ multiplex PCR; TCRdb keeps in-frame clones, though not all of them. The sample has about 88,000 clones; less than 95% are singletons. What was sequenced was T cells isolated from PBMCs. Receptors originate from a human donor in good health. Both conserved end residues are part of each CDR3. Each record gives: V gene, J gene, clone size, D gene, CDR3 DNA, CDR3 protein. D genes are given only for firm matches. Only part of the rows carry a size: once, few, many, or a class if the clone is expanded.

v_call: TRBV4-2
j_call: TRBJ2-1
clone_size: -
d_call: TRBD2
cdr3_nt: TGTGCCAGCAGCCAAGATAGGGGACTAGCGGGGGGAGAGCAGTTCTTC
cdr3_aa: CASSQDRGLAGGEQFF

v_call: TRBV30
j_call: TRBJ2-1
clone_size: once
d_call: -
cdr3_nt: TGTGCCTGGAATAGCGGAAGCTCCTACAATGAGCAGTTCTTC
cdr3_aa: CAWNSGSSYNEQFF

v_call: TRBV11-2
j_call: TRBJ2-2
clone_size: -
d_call: -
cdr3_nt: TGTGCCAGCAGCTCCCGGGGCTGGAGGGCCACCGGGGAGCTGTTTTTT
cdr3_aa: CASSSRGWRATGELFF

v_call: TRBV21-1
j_call: TRBJ2-1
clone_size: -
d_call: -
cdr3_nt: TGTGCCAGCAGCATTAATAGCGGGAGTTCCTACAATGAGCAGTTCTTC
cdr3_aa: CASSINSGSSYNEQFF

v_call: TRBV13
j_call: TRBJ2-2
clone_size: few
d_call: TRBD1
cdr3_nt: TGTGCCAGCAGCCAGGGACAGGGGAACACCGGGGAGCTGTTTTTT
cdr3_aa: CASSQGQGNTGELFF

v_call: TRBV28
j_call: TRBJ2-7
clone_size: -
d_call: -
cdr3_nt: TGTGCCAGCAGTTTAACTAGTCGGGTCTACGAGCAGTACTTC
cdr3_aa: CASSLTSRVYEQYF

v_call: TRBV7-9
j_call: TRBJ1-5
clone_size: -
d_call: -
cdr3_nt: TGTGCCAGCAGCCCAATAGTTAGCAATCAGCCCCAGCATTTT
cdr3_aa: CASSPIVSNQPQHF

v_call: TRBV2
j_call: TRBJ1-6
clone_size: once
d_call: -
cdr3_nt: TGTGCCAGCAGTGATACGAGAGATTCACCCCTCCACTTT
cdr3_aa: CASSDTRDSPLHF

v_call: TRBV27
j_call: TRBJ2-7
clone_size: -
d_call: TRBD2
cdr3_nt: TGTGCCAGCAGTTTGTACCCCAGGACTAGCGGGGGGACCGAGCAGTACTTC
cdr3_aa: CASSLYPRTSGGTEQYF

v_call: TRBV4-2
j_call: TRBJ1-2
clone_size: -
d_call: -
cdr3_nt: TGTGCCAGCAGCCAAGATCGTTCGAGGACTGATGGCTACACCTTC
cdr3_aa: CASSQDRSRTDGYTF

v_call: TRBV6-5
j_call: TRBJ2-7
clone_size: once
d_call: -
cdr3_nt: TGTGCCAGCAGTTACTCTCGTGGGAGCTCCTACGAGCAGTACTTC
cdr3_aa: CASSYSRGSSYEQYF

v_call: TRBV4-2
j_call: TRBJ2-5
clone_size: -
d_call: -
cdr3_nt: TGTGCCAGCAGCCAAGATTCTTCCCGACAGAATCCACAAGAGACCCAGTACTTC
cdr3_aa: CASSQDSSRQNPQETQYF

v_call: TRBV18
j_call: TRBJ2-2
clone_size: -
d_call: TRBD1
cdr3_nt: TGTGCCAGCTCACTCAGAGGGACAGTGAACACCGGGGAGCTGTTTTTT
cdr3_aa: CASSLRGTVNTGELFF

v_call: TRBV10-3
j_call: TRBJ2-1
clone_size: -
d_call: -
cdr3_nt: TGTGCCATCAGTGACGGCGGGATACTTAATGAGCAGTTCTTC
cdr3_aa: CAISDGGILNEQFF

v_call: TRBV4-1
j_call: TRBJ1-2
clone_size: -
d_call: -
cdr3_nt: TGCGCCAGCAGAGACCCGGGGTCAAACTATGGCTACACCTTC
cdr3_aa: CASRDPGSNYGYTF

v_call: TRBV7-9
j_call: TRBJ2-2
clone_size: -
d_call: -
cdr3_nt: TGTGCCAGCAGCTCAGACCTTAGTGGGGGCTTATACACCGGGGAGCTGTTTTTT
cdr3_aa: CASSSDLSGGLYTGELFF

v_call: TRBV25-1
j_call: TRBJ1-1
clone_size: -
d_call: -
cdr3_nt: TGTGCCAGCAGTGACAAACAGGGTACGTACACTGAAGCTTTCTTT
cdr3_aa: CASSDKQGTYTEAFF

v_call: TRBV19
j_call: TRBJ2-1
clone_size: -
d_call: -
cdr3_nt: TGTGCCAGTACTTTCCGGGTCTCCTACAATGAGCAGTTCTTC
cdr3_aa: CASTFRVSYNEQFF

v_call: TRBV6-4
j_call: TRBJ1-5
clone_size: -
d_call: -
cdr3_nt: TGTGCCAGCAGTGACTCGGGACAAAGTAATCAGCCCCAGCATTTT
cdr3_aa: CASSDSGQSNQPQHF

v_call: TRBV29-1
j_call: TRBJ2-2
clone_size: -
d_call: -
cdr3_nt: TGCAGCGTTAGGGTTTGGCGGGAAGTGGGCGGGGAGCTGTTTTTT
cdr3_aa: CSVRVWREVGGELFF

v_call: TRBV7-9
j_call: TRBJ2-7
clone_size: -
d_call: -
cdr3_nt: TGTGCCAGCAGCCCTACCATCTCGTCAAGCTCCTACGAGCAGTACTTC
cdr3_aa: CASSPTISSSSYEQYF

v_call: TRBV28
j_call: TRBJ1-1
clone_size: -
d_call: TRBD1
cdr3_nt: TGTGCCAGCACCCATTCCCGGGACAGGGGGGGAAACACTGAAGCTTTCTTT
cdr3_aa: CASTHSRDRGGNTEAFF

v_call: TRBV5-4
j_call: TRBJ2-7
clone_size: -
d_call: -
cdr3_nt: TGTGCCAGCCGGGACAACTCCTACGAGCAGTACTTC
cdr3_aa: CASRDNSYEQYF

v_call: TRBV29-1
j_call: TRBJ1-1
clone_size: -
d_call: -
cdr3_nt: TGCAGCGTTGGCCCGGGACTCAGCACTGAAGCTTTCTTT
cdr3_aa: CSVGPGLSTEAFF

v_call: TRBV30
j_call: TRBJ1-3
clone_size: -
d_call: TRBD1
cdr3_nt: TGTGCCTGGAGTGGACAGGGCACTATTATTGGAAACACCATATATTTT
cdr3_aa: CAWSGQGTIIGNTIYF

v_call: TRBV2
j_call: TRBJ1-4
clone_size: -
d_call: -
cdr3_nt: TGTGCCAGCGGGACTAGTGTTGAAGGAAAACTGTTTTTT
cdr3_aa: CASGTSVEGKLFF

v_call: TRBV6-5
j_call: TRBJ1-5
clone_size: -
d_call: -
cdr3_nt: TGTGCCAGCAGTTCCACCAGGGTTAGGCAGCCCCAGCATTTT
cdr3_aa: CASSSTRVRQPQHF

v_call: TRBV7-2
j_call: TRBJ2-5
clone_size: -
d_call: -
cdr3_nt: TGTGCCAGCAGCTTAGCGCGGCGGGGCGGTCCGGAGACCCAGTACTTC
cdr3_aa: CASSLARRGGPETQYF

v_call: TRBV5-1
j_call: TRBJ2-2
clone_size: -
d_call: -
cdr3_nt: TGCGCCAGCAGCTTCCGGCGGGCGAACACCGGGGAGCTGTTTTTT
cdr3_aa: CASSFRRANTGELFF

v_call: TRBV28
j_call: TRBJ1-5
clone_size: -
d_call: TRBD1
cdr3_nt: TGTGCCAGCGGGACAGCAAATCAGCCCCAGCATTTT
cdr3_aa: CASGTANQPQHF

v_call: TRBV30
j_call: TRBJ2-3
clone_size: -
d_call: -
cdr3_nt: TGTGCCTGGAGTTCTCTTGGGGCGAGCACAGATACGCAGTATTTT
cdr3_aa: CAWSSLGASTDTQYF

v_call: TRBV11-2
j_call: TRBJ1-5
clone_size: -
d_call: -
cdr3_nt: TGTGCCAGCAGCCCAATCGGGAATCAGCCCCAGCATTTT
cdr3_aa: CASSPIGNQPQHF

v_call: TRBV14
j_call: TRBJ2-7
clone_size: -
d_call: TRBD1
cdr3_nt: TGTGCCAGCAGCCAAGTTGGACAGGTGGTCTACGAGCAGTACTTC
cdr3_aa: CASSQVGQVVYEQYF

v_call: TRBV5-4
j_call: TRBJ2-1
clone_size: once
d_call: TRBD2
cdr3_nt: TGTGCCAGCAGATTGACTAGCAGCGGGTACAATGAGCAGTTCTTC
cdr3_aa: CASRLTSSGYNEQFF

v_call: TRBV4-1
j_call: TRBJ2-7
clone_size: once
d_call: -
cdr3_nt: TGCGCCAGCAGCCAAGACGGCGGGCACTCCTACGAGCAGTACTTC
cdr3_aa: CASSQDGGHSYEQYF

v_call: TRBV6-1
j_call: TRBJ2-7
clone_size: once
d_call: -
cdr3_nt: TGTGCCAGCAGTGAACGAGGATTGGGTCTAAATACCGACGAGCAGTACTTC
cdr3_aa: CASSERGLGLNTDEQYF

v_call: TRBV6-5
j_call: TRBJ2-7
clone_size: -
d_call: -
cdr3_nt: TGTGCCAGCAGTTACTCGACCCCACTAGTTAGATACGAGCAGTACTTC
cdr3_aa: CASSYSTPLVRYEQYF

v_call: TRBV5-8
j_call: TRBJ1-1
clone_size: -
d_call: -
cdr3_nt: TGTGCCAGCAGCTTGGAGGGCGGGGGAACTGAAGCTTTCTTT
cdr3_aa: CASSLEGGGTEAFF

v_call: TRBV5-1
j_call: TRBJ2-3
clone_size: -
d_call: TRBD2
cdr3_nt: TGCGCCAGCAGCTTAGATCTAGCGGGAATAACCCCCCCAGATACGCAGTATTTT
cdr3_aa: CASSLDLAGITPPDTQYF

v_call: TRBV2
j_call: TRBJ2-5
clone_size: -
d_call: -
cdr3_nt: TGTGCCAGCACCGGGACATTGGGGGAGACCCAGTACTTC
cdr3_aa: CASTGTLGETQYF

v_call: TRBV25-1
j_call: TRBJ1-2
clone_size: -
d_call: -
cdr3_nt: TGTGCCAGCAGTGTATGGGGGGGGGCCGACTATGGCTACACCTTC
cdr3_aa: CASSVWGGADYGYTF

v_call: TRBV9
j_call: TRBJ2-7
clone_size: -
d_call: TRBD2
cdr3_nt: TGTGCCAGCACCCCTGGGCTAGCGGATTACGAGCAGTACTTC
cdr3_aa: CASTPGLADYEQYF

v_call: TRBV10-2
j_call: TRBJ1-5
clone_size: -
d_call: -
cdr3_nt: TGCGCCAGCAGTGGTGACGGGGTTATTACAGGGCTTAGCAATCAGCCCCAGCATTTT
cdr3_aa: CASSGDGVITGLSNQPQHF

v_call: TRBV6-5
j_call: TRBJ2-7
clone_size: -
d_call: -
cdr3_nt: TGTGCCAGCAGTATCGACCGGGACACCCCCTACGAGCAGTACTTC
cdr3_aa: CASSIDRDTPYEQYF

v_call: TRBV30
j_call: TRBJ1-6
clone_size: -
d_call: -
cdr3_nt: TGTGCCTGGAGTGTACCGGGGGGGGCTAGGGATTCACCCCTCCACTTT
cdr3_aa: CAWSVPGGARDSPLHF